Each of the 7 T cell receptor beta chains below was sequenced from the same sample in a study of beta chain features in type 1 diabetes. Isolated RNA was reverse transcribed in full, so expressed TCRB transcripts were sequenced. Method: immunoSEQ multiplex PCR; TCRdb's copy keeps in-frame clones and lacks some. The top ten clones hold around 0.05% of a sample with 430,000 or so clones, about an eighth of them seen once. Sequences were obtained from naive CD4+ T cells from blood. Receptors originate from a woman aged 18-30 years in good health.

The V gene is TRBV7-9, the J gene TRBJ2-7, with 9 bases that match TRBD1. CDR3 length: 14 amino acids. Germline CDR1 is SEHNR and CDR2 is FQNEAQ (reference sequence). The junction had 7 bases not matched to a gene; V was cut back by 5 bases and J by 5 bases. The CDR3 region is CASSANRGQDEQYV. CDR3 nucleotide sequence: TGTGCCAGCAGCGCCAACAGGGGGCAGGACGAGCAGTACGTC.

A word on this clone: Other DNA sequences from this sample encode an identical CDR3 as well. The chain carries TRBV4-3 and TRBJ1-5; D is undetermined. The CDR3 totals 13 residues. Deletions cut 1 base from V and 4 bases from J, with 5 bases between. Germline V CDR1 and CDR2: LGHNA, YSLEER. The CDR3 loop reads CASSQGRNQPQHF. As DNA, the CDR3 is TGCGCCAGCAGCCAAGGAAGGAATCAGCCCCAGCATTTT.

This chain links TRBV6-5 with TRBJ1-2, with D perhaps TRBD1 (5 bases). The V end lost 7 bases, the J end lost 10 bases, and 13 bases lay between the germline ends. This CDR3 comprises 11 residues. In germline, CDR1 is MNHEY, CDR2 SVGAGI. The CDR3: CASTRQRDYTF. In DNA, the CDR3 is TGTGCCAGCACACGACAGAGAGACTACACCTTC.

V gene TRBV6-1 combines with J gene TRBJ2-4; D gene uncertain. Germline V lookup: CDR1 MNHNS, CDR2 SASEGT. V was trimmed by 0 bases and J by 8 bases, leaving 5 bases between them. CDR3 length equals 12 residues. CDR3 protein: CASSEALDIQYF. The DNA of the CDR3 is TGTGCCAGCAGTGAAGCGTTGGACATTCAGTACTTC.

This clone was recorded a few times. The chain joins TRBV2 to TRBJ2-7; D is unresolved. V gave up 5 bases and J gave up 7 bases, with 9 bases separating them. The CDR3 runs to 11 residues. The germline V gene encodes CDR1 SNHLY and CDR2 FYNNEI. The CDR3: CASSTYSEQYV. DNA of the CDR3: TGTGCCAGCAGTACCTACAGTGAGCAGTACGTC.

V and J are TRBV18 and TRBJ1-2; weak D call: TRBD1 (6 bases). Trimming stripped 5 bases from V and 0 bases from J, with 16 bases between. Germline V gene lookup returns CDR1 KGHSH and CDR2 LQKENI. The CDR3 runs to 16 residues. The CDR3 DNA is TGTGCCAGCTCAAGCCTTCCAGGGGCCTCTAACTATGGCTACACCTTC. As protein: CASSSLPGASNYGYTF.

This chain joins TRBV5-1 and TRBJ2-2; D gene ambiguous. Between the trimmed V and J ends, which lost 1 base and 0 bases, there was a span of 4 bases. The germline V gene has CDR1 SGHRS and CDR2 YFSETQ. The CDR3 sequence is 14 residues long. The CDR3 spells CASSLSPNTGELFF. The CDR3 DNA is TGCGCCAGCAGCTTGTCCCCGAACACCGGGGAGCTGTTTTTT.